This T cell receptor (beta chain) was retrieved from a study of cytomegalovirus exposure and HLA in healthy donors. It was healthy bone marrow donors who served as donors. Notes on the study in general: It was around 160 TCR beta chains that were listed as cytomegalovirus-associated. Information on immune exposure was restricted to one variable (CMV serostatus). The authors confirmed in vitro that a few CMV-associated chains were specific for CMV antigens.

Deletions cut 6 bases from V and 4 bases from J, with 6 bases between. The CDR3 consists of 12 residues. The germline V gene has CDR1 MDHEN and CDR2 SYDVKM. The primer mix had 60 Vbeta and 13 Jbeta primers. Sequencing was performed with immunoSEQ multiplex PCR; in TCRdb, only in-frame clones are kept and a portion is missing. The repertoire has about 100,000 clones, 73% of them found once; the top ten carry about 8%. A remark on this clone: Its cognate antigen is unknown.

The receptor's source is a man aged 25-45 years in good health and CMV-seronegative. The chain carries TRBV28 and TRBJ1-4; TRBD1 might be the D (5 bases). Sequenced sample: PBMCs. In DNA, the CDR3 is TGTGCCAGCAGCCAGGGTAATGAAAAACTGTTTTTT. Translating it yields CASSQGNEKLFF.